This TCR beta chain was sequenced in a study of a mutant IDH1 vaccine in newly diagnosed glioma listed by TCRdb under 2021. The study in broad terms: Patients received eight vaccinations in weeks 1, 3, 5, 7, 11, 15, 19 and 23, corresponding to visits V03 through V10. Vaccination was initiated 4-6 weeks after radiotherapy alone, or concurrently with temozolomide cycles in the chemotherapy-containing groups. The roughly 33 treated patients were approximately 62% male and around 40% female, with a mean age of 40.4 years. Prior to enrollment, patients had been given standard therapy consisting of radiotherapy alone, temozolomide alone, or radiochemotherapy with temozolomide, with the combination given to most patients. Peripheral blood was collected at six visits: V03 (baseline), V05, V07, V10, V12 and V13. For exploratory analyses, fewer than 30 treated patients had longitudinal TCRB deep sequencing done wherever samples were available. Results the study describes overall, beyond this receptor: The authors stated that sample limitations prevented analyses of patient blood samples from being reproduced. Pseudoprogression seemed to be unrelated to changes in the top peripheral T cell clonotypes found by TCRB sequencing. Availability determined which PBMC samples were chosen for TCRB deep sequencing. Across multiple MHC alleles, vaccine-induced immune responses were seen in just over 90% of patients.

The library came from the immunoSEQ multiplex PCR assay. Rearranged TCR beta chain sequences were amplified using the hsTCRB Kit according to the manufacturer's protocol. Sequencing of TCRB libraries was carried out on an Illumina MiSeq. From the authors' description of their analysis: The kit vendor's proprietary platform handled demultiplexing, trimming and gene mapping. TCRdb provides this immuneACCESS table in a form limited to in-frame rearrangements. Some clones are lacking; in checked studies, under half of them reflect an unresolved V gene, and why the rest are absent is not known. V, J and clone size derive from that table, while D and trimming were established from the DNA sequence. The sample table holds 50,000 to 70,000 clones, of which less than 85% were seen once. The ten largest clones capture 3.1% of the sample. From the cysteine through the phenylalanine, the CDR3 covers 19 amino acids. The only DNA kept is the CDR3, 57 bases in frame from the first base. Cut back by 3 bases and 0 bases, the V and J ends lie 22 bases apart. Reading the germline V gene gives CDR1 SGHRS and CDR2 YFSETQ.

As to this clone: What antigen it recognizes has not been identified. Base qualities were left out, and no much larger clone turns up one base away.

What the time point label conveys for this sample: week 5, during vaccination. Every vaccine dose consisted of 300 ug of a 20-mer mutant IDH1 peptide in Montanide, administered subcutaneously together with topical imiquimod. The donors had newly diagnosed IDH1-mutant astrocytomas of WHO grade 3 or 4 that showed loss of nuclear ATRX. The samples were drawn from NOA16, a multicentre, single-arm, open-label phase I trial in Germany that tested a mutant IDH1 peptide vaccine in humans for the first time. Genomic DNA for TCRB sequencing was extracted from EDTA blood using the DNeasy Blood and Tissue Kit.

Rearrangement joined TRBV5-1 to TRBJ2-1, with a tentative D gene TRBD2 over 6 matching bases. This TCR derives from a woman younger than 30 with glioma. Some clones in this sample may be carry-over from other donors' samples. The starting material was PBMCs, obtained from a glioma patient whose treatment included an IDH1 peptide vaccine. The nucleotides read TGCGCCAGCAGCTCGGAGGGCACGGGACGGAGAGGCTCCTACAATGAGCAGTTCTTC. It specifies CASSSEGTGRRGSYNEQFF.